The 9 T cell receptor beta chains below were found in one sample sequenced in a study of immune evolution from preneoplasia to lung adenocarcinoma. The repertoire was sequenced with immunoSEQ multiplex PCR; TCRdb's copy has only in-frame clones and lacks some. The sample lists roughly 5,000 clones, approximately 87% seen once, with nearly 4% in the top ten. Sequencing used FFPE minimally invasive lung adenocarcinoma tissue. Receptors were obtained from a person aged 55-79 years with lung adenocarcinoma.

The chain recombines TRBV5-6 with TRBJ2-1; TRBD2 matches 7 bases. CDR3 length: 16 amino acids. Unmatched junction bases numbered 14, after V lost 4 bases and J lost 7 bases. CDR1 is SGHDT and CDR2 is YYEEEE in the germline V gene. The CDR3 is CASSRVGLAARNEQFF. The CDR3 nucleotides read TGTGCCAGCAGCCGCGTCGGGCTAGCGGCGAGGAATGAGCAGTTCTTC.

J is TRBJ1-1 and V is TRBV10-1; D ambiguous. V gave up 7 bases and J gave up 1 base, with 13 bases separating them. The germline CDR1 and CDR2 sequences are WNHNN and SYGVQD (reference sequence). The CDR3 runs 14 residues. CDR3 DNA sequence: TGCGCCAGCATCCCCGGCGGCCGGAACACTGAAGCTTTCTTT. This gives the protein CASIPGGRNTEAFF.

About this clone itself: Other DNA variants within this sample encode the same CDR3. This sequence joins TRBV2 and TRBJ2-1; 7 bases line up with TRBD1. Germline V CDR1 and CDR2: SNHLY, FYNNEI. This CDR3 has 15 residues. V shed 5 bases and J 7 bases; nucleotides not matched to a gene: 11. The CDR3: CASSPRGTLLNEQFF. In DNA form, the CDR3 reads TGTGCCAGCAGTCCCAGGGGGACCCTGTTGAATGAGCAGTTCTTC.

The V call is TRBV6-1, the J call TRBJ1-6; D is unresolved. Trimming stripped 0 bases from V and 8 bases from J, with 11 bases between. Germline V lookup: CDR1 MNHNS, CDR2 SASEGT. The CDR3 length is 15 residues. CDR3 loop: CASSEATREYSPLHF. The CDR3 region has the DNA TGTGCCAGCAGTGAAGCGACAAGGGAATATTCACCCCTCCACTTT.

This sequence joins TRBV5-4 and TRBJ2-1; 13 positions match TRBD2. V dropped 0 bases and J dropped 6; count of bases not matched to a gene: 0. Per the germline V gene, CDR1 is SGHNT and CDR2 is YYREEE (reference sequence). The CDR3 is 15 amino acids. The CDR3: CASSLGLAGGNEQFF. The CDR3 DNA follows: TGTGCCAGCAGCTTGGGACTAGCGGGAGGCAATGAGCAGTTCTTC.

The chain links TRBV5-1 to TRBJ2-1; perhaps TRBD1 as D (5 bases). Germline V gene lookup returns CDR1 SGHRS and CDR2 YFSETQ. The CDR3 runs to 13 residues. V was pared by 2 bases and J by 5 bases, with 8 bases between. CDR3 region: CASSLQVNNEQFF. CDR3 bases: TGCGCCAGCAGCTTACAGGTAAACAATGAGCAGTTCTTC.

The CDR3 protein is CASTPYGTGKPQHF. The CDR3 region has the DNA TGTGCCAGTACCCCCTACGGCACGGGGAAGCCCCAGCATTTT. This chain joins TRBV19 and TRBJ1-5, with no clear D. The CDR3 totals 14 residues. Trimming pared 7 bases from V and 8 bases from J, leaving 18 bases between. CDR1 is LNHDA, CDR2 SQIVND, per germline (reference sequence).

The chain links TRBV5-1 to TRBJ2-7, with TRBD1 matching over 9 bases. This CDR3 spans 14 amino acids. Germline loops: CDR1 SGHRS, CDR2 YFSETQ. V lost 5 bases and J lost 7; bases outside the gene matches: 10. The CDR3 nucleotides are TGCGCCAGCAGTCCGGACAGGGGCACTGGGGAGCAGTACTTC. Translated, it gives CASSPDRGTGEQYF. The whole variable domain, remainder taken from reference TRBV5-1 and TRBJ2-7, is KAGVTQTPRYLIKTRGQQVTLSCSPISGHRSVSWYQQTPGQGLQFLFEYFSETQRNKGNFPGRFSGRQFSNSRSEMNVSTLELGDSALYLCASSPDRGTGEQYFGPGTRLTVT.

V usage is TRBV11-2 and J usage is TRBJ2-3, with 10 bases identical to TRBD1. CDR1 is SGHAT, CDR2 FQNNGV, per germline. V dropped 5 bases and J dropped 4; count of bases not matched to a gene: 9. The CDR3 sequence is 16 residues long. CDR3 nucleotides: TGTGCCAGCAGCCCCCGGGACAGGGGACGGGCAGATACGCAGTATTTT. It yields the protein CASSPRDRGRADTQYF.